This T cell receptor beta chain was found in a study of early T cells in non-severe SARS-CoV-2 infection. Study results and caveats: The VDJdb matching leaned toward anti-spike CD8 responses and overlooked private and CD4 specificities.

This clonotype came up a few times. Its antigen remains unknown. The TCR library protocol was used to attach unique molecular identifiers. These identifiers were attached to individual cDNA molecules. TCRdb passed the 5' RACE reads through MiXCR, listing each CDR3 protein once. The sample has tens of thousands of distinct CDR3 sequences, around 11% seen once. V lost 2 bases and J lost 1, with 5 bases in between. The germline V gene encodes CDR1 KGHDR and CDR2 SFDVKD. CDR3 length equals 14 residues. The clonotype comes from an adult who was a healthcare worker with PCR-confirmed SARS-CoV-2 infection or an uninfected control (not recorded which). The donor label of this sample is uncertain. The specimen was whole blood, collected at baseline. V gene TRBV24-1 combines with J gene TRBJ1-5; D is undetermined. CDR3 region: CATSDWASNQPQHF. The CDR3 region has the DNA TGTGCCACCAGTGATTGGGCCAGCAATCAGCCCCAGCATTTT.